This T cell receptor beta chain was retrieved from a study of shared clonotypes between healthy human individuals. General study findings and limits: Having only a few donors restricted how much genetic and exposure-history diversity was captured.

A note on this clone: Its antigen is not identified.

Naive CD45RA+ and memory CD45RA-negative subsets were split from CD4+ cells. Sequencing was performed with immunoSEQ multiplex PCR; in TCRdb, only in-frame clones are kept and a portion is missing. The sample yields some 1 million clones, more than 65% seen once. The CDR3 contains 11 residues. Germline CDR1 and CDR2: MNHNY and SVGAGI (reference sequence). Trimming stripped 6 bases from V and 4 bases from J, with 6 bases between. The genes are TRBV6-6 and TRBJ2-5; D gene ambiguous. The receptor was isolated from a man between 18 and 29 years old in good health. Sequencing was performed on memory CD4+ T cells sorted from blood. Subset: CD45RA-negative fraction. The CDR3 coding sequence is TGTGCCAGCAGCCCTACAGAGACCCAGTACTTC. It is translated as CASSPTETQYF.